The following is a TCR beta chain sequence with its context. Its antigen remains unidentified. Nothing much larger sits one base from this clone, and base qualities are not available. The data belong to a study of blood T cell repertoires in COVID-19 (dated by TCRdb to about 2020). Study-wide context: The collaborator samples originated in the United States, Italy and Spain and spanned the acute and convalescent phases of COVID-19. Where HLA class I and class II types were available, the types were taken from metadata supplied by the sample provider, not from assay-based typing. The prospective study material was composed of cDNA or gDNA derived from T cells, B-cell-depleted T cells, or PBMCs. Nearly every sample came with metadata listing a de-identified subject ID, COVID-19 status, age in years and sex. The repertoires were released in a freely available public database intended as a resource for research on the immune response to SARS-CoV-2. The dataset comprised deeply sampled blood TCRbeta repertoires from subjects exposed to, actively infected with, or recovered from COVID-19. Samples came from the ongoing ImmuneRACE study (first 160 participants) plus 1,254 subjects from 6 global collaborators. Results and caveats for the whole study, not just this receptor: The quantity of clinical and demographic metadata differed by source and by participant and was supplied without curation.

Collaborating institutions collected whole blood in K2EDTA tubes following their own protocols. Collaborator samples were shipped for TCRbeta analysis as frozen whole blood, isolated PBMCs, or DNA extracted from either sample type. The immunoSEQ Assay, a bias-controlled multiplex PCR, was used to amplify TCRbeta CDR3 regions from genomic DNA. The authors processed their data as follows. Nucleated cell counts per sample were estimated from amplification of reference gene primers within the assay. Sequence reads were collapsed and filtered to measure the absolute abundance of every unique TCRbeta CDR3 rearrangement. For each sample, productive Simpson clonality was calculated as the square root of Simpson's diversity index across productive rearrangements. TCRdb retrieved this table from immuneACCESS and kept in-frame rearrangements only. Not all clones are present; in checked studies, unresolved V genes account for under half, and no reason is known for the remainder. The DNA was the basis for D and trimming; V, J and clone size are from that table. This sample lists about 440,000 clones; 85% to 90% were detected once. Roughly 4% of the sample belongs to the ten largest clones.

The germline V gene sets CDR1 to MNHEY and CDR2 to SVGAGI. Clipping removes 5 bases from V and 6 bases from J, with 3 as the unmatched junction base count. The CDR3 contains 13 residues, cysteine and phenylalanine counted. The DNA shown is the 39-base CDR3, in frame from base 1. The receptor chain draws on TRBV6-5 and TRBJ1-1; 10 middle bases align to TRBD1. The receptor was isolated from a woman between 25 and 40 years old with acute or convalescent COVID-19. The sample comprised peripheral blood. The DNA sequence is as follows: TGTGCCAGCAGTAGAGGACAGGGGGCTGAAGCTTTCTTT. This codes for CASSRGQGAEAFF.